The following is a T cell receptor (beta chain) sequence with its context. The antigen is undetermined. These data come from a study of T cells in localized non-small cell lung cancer. Findings of the study overall: Only one tumor region went through sequencing, so heterogeneity may still be there. Uninvolved nearby lung showed the greatest T cell clonality, exceeding that found in tumor.

Some clones are missing from TCRdb's copy, which holds only in-frame ones; the method was immunoSEQ multiplex PCR. The sample lists about 40,000 clones, approximately 86% seen once, with approximately 3.4% in the top ten. V was pared by 6 bases and J by 4 bases, with 9 bases between. This CDR3 region has 12 residues. CDR1 and CDR2 from the germline V gene are MNHNY and SVGAGI (reference sequence). The source material was peripheral blood, sampled before any cancer treatment. This clonotype originated in a man between 18 and 55 years old with stage I lung adenocarcinoma. The chain links TRBV6-6 to TRBJ1-2; D is possibly TRBD1 (5 bases). CDR3 sequence reads: CASSHRSYGYTF. The CDR3 DNA reads as TGTGCCAGCAGCCACAGGTCCTATGGCTACACCTTC.